The 26 T cell receptor beta chains given below trace back to one sample, sequenced in a study of T cells in Graves' hyperthyroidism and ophthalmopathy. RNA transcripts were the template for amplifying TCR beta CDR3 regions. During a first-round RT-PCR of the TCR CDR3, the HTBI primer set was used. TCRdb recomputed calls from the multiplex PCR reads with MiXCR, one row per CDR3 protein. This sample carries around 260,000 distinct CDR3 sequences, less than 30% of them seen once, and the ten largest clones take about 30%. Source material: blood. The receptors shown here come from a man aged 35 to 55 with Graves' hyperthyroidism that later progressed to Graves' ophthalmopathy.

This clonotype was counted at least ten times. The rearrangement joins TRBV11-1 to TRBJ2-5; 7 bases are a match to TRBD1. V lost 5 bases, J lost 5 bases, and 11 bases stayed unmatched. This CDR3 is 15 amino acids long. The germline CDR1 and CDR2 sequences are SGHAT and FQDESV (reference sequence). The CDR3 spells CASSNQQGTWETQYF. As DNA, the CDR3 is TGTGCCAGCAGCAACCAACAGGGGACCTGGGAGACCCAGTACTTC.

The J gene is TRBJ2-5, the V gene TRBV7-3, with D tentatively TRBD1 (6 bases). The CDR3 spans 15 residues. Trimming removed 2 bases at V and 5 bases at J, with 15 bases between. The V gene's germline CDR1 is SGHTA and CDR2 FQGTGA. The CDR3 region is CASSLDTGTPETQYF. CDR3 coding DNA: TGTGCCAGCAGCTTAGATACAGGGACCCCGGAGACCCAGTACTTC.

This clonotype was counted a single time. The chain combines TRBV25-1 with TRBJ2-7, with 8 bases lining up with TRBD1. V gave up 2 bases and J gave up 7 bases; unmatched junction bases: 13. The CDR3 is 16 residues long. The germline V gene has CDR1 MGHDK and CDR2 SYGVNS. The CDR3 bases are TGTGCCAGCAGTGAAATTGGGGGCAGGGGGCGAGAGGAGCAGTACTTC. This sequence encodes CASSEIGGRGREEQYF.

This clonotype appeared many times. The chain links TRBV5-1 to TRBJ1-1; D may be TRBD1 (6 bases). V gave up 0 bases and J gave up 3 bases, with 6 bases separating them. Germline V gene lookup returns CDR1 SGHRS and CDR2 YFSETQ. This CDR3 spans 13 amino acids. The CDR3 nucleotides are TGCGCCAGCAGCTTGGGGACAGACACTGAAGCTTTCTTT. As protein: CASSLGTDTEAFF.

The CDR3 bases are TGTGCCTGGAGTGTACTCAGGGGGACTGAAGCTTTCTTT. Translated: CAWSVLRGTEAFF. The rearrangement joins TRBV30 to TRBJ1-1, with 7 positions matching TRBD1. Trimming cost V 0 bases and J 5 bases; bases outside gene matches: 3. Germline CDR1 and CDR2: GTSNPN and SVGIG (reference sequence). This CDR3 contains 13 residues.

The rearrangement links TRBV12-3 or TRBV12-4 to TRBJ2-7; TRBD2 matches 7 bases. V dropped 5 bases and J dropped 10; count of bases not matched to a gene: 8. The length of the CDR3 is 12 residues. In DNA, the CDR3 is TGTGCCAGCAGTACCTCTAGCGGTTTTCAGTACTTC. Amino acids: CASSTSSGFQYF.

This clonotype was seen only once. The chain couples TRBV25-1 to TRBJ2-7; 8 positions match TRBD2. The CDR3 totals 12 residues. The V gene's germline CDR1 is MGHDK and CDR2 SYGVNS. V dropped 0 bases and J dropped 9; count of bases not matched to a gene: 1. The CDR3 coding sequence is TGTGCCAGCAGTGAATATCGGGGGGGGCAGTACTTC. Translating gives CASSEYRGGQYF.

Ten or more counts support this clonotype. This chain uses TRBV19 with TRBJ1-6, with 7 bases fitting TRBD1. Germline trimming cut 3 bases from V and 9 bases from J; bases unmatched to any gene: 8. The CDR3 sequence is 15 residues long. Per germline, CDR1 LNHDA and CDR2 SQIVND (reference sequence). The DNA of the CDR3 is TGTGCCAGTAGTATCCGACAGGGAGTCGGTTCACCCCTCCACTTT. Amino acid sequence: CASSIRQGVGSPLHF.

This clonotype was picked up many times. The DNA for the CDR3 is TGTGCCAGCAGCGCCACTAGCGGGAAAGAGCAGTACTTC. Translating gives CASSATSGKEQYF. The chain combines TRBV7-8 with TRBJ2-7; TRBD2 matches at 10 bases. The length of the CDR3 is 13 residues. Trimming removed 5 bases from V and 7 bases from J; junction bases left unmatched: 5. CDR1 is SGHVS, CDR2 FQNEAQ, per germline.

Ten or more counts support this clonotype. J is TRBJ1-1 and V is TRBV12-3 or TRBV12-4, with D possibly matching TRBD1 (5 bases). This CDR3 spans 14 amino acids. With 6 bases removed from V and 0 bases from J, the gap between germline ends came to 11 bases. The CDR3 reads CASSPGTVNTEAFF. CDR3 in DNA: TGTGCCAGCAGCCCCGGGACGGTGAACACTGAAGCTTTCTTT.

Many counts were recorded for this clonotype. The chain uses TRBV5-6 and TRBJ2-6; 8 bases are shared with TRBD2. Germline V gene lookup returns CDR1 SGHDT and CDR2 YYEEEE. J was trimmed by 0 bases and V by 2 bases; bases with no gene match: 7. The CDR3 is made up of 18 amino acids. The CDR3 nucleotides read TGTGCCAGCAGCTTCGGGAGGGTTCCGAGCTCTGGGGCCAACGTCCTGACTTTC. Protein product: CASSFGRVPSSGANVLTF.

This clonotype was seen ten or more times. The rearrangement uses TRBV5-1 and TRBJ2-2; possible D gene TRBD2, 5 bases. In germline, CDR1 is SGHRS, CDR2 YFSETQ. V was trimmed by 4 bases and J by 5 bases, leaving 15 bases between them. The CDR3 spans 15 residues. The CDR3 loop is CASSAVVRRTGELFF. In DNA form, the CDR3 reads TGCGCCAGCAGCGCCGTTGTGAGGAGGACCGGGGAGCTGTTTTTT.

This clonotype was seen many times. J is TRBJ1-5 and V is TRBV6-2 or TRBV6-3; weak D call: TRBD1 (5 bases). Germline V gene data show CDR1 as MNHEY and CDR2 as SVGEGT. The CDR3 spans 13 residues. V shed 6 bases and J shed 8 bases, with 14 bases lying between them. CDR3 in DNA: TGTGCCAGCAGCCAGGGACCCCTTAAGCCCCAGCATTTT. Its translation: CASSQGPLKPQHF.

This clonotype was counted at least ten times. This chain uses TRBV6-1 with TRBJ1-5; D unresolved. Germline CDR1 MNHNS, CDR2 SASEGT. The V end lost 2 bases, the J end lost 7 bases, and 15 bases lay between the germline ends. The CDR3 runs to 15 residues. The CDR3 region has the DNA TGTGCCAGCAGTGAATTAGGCCAGCATCGGCAGCCCCAGCATTTT. It yields the protein CASSELGQHRQPQHF.

The sample holds many counts of this clonotype. One junction end disagrees with the germline gene, perhaps due to a read error. The rearrangement uses TRBV6-2 or TRBV6-3 and TRBJ1-2, with TRBD1 matching over 8 bases. CDR1 MNHEY and CDR2 SVGEGT come from the germline V gene. This CDR3 comprises 13 residues. DNA for the CDR3: TGTGCCAGCAGTTACGGGACAGGCTATGGCTGCACCTTC. Translated: CASSYGTGYGCTF.

This clonotype has a count of ten or more. The chain is built from TRBV5-1 and TRBJ2-7; TRBD2 matches at 10 bases. This CDR3 comprises 16 residues. The ends lost 4 bases at V and 0 bases at J; junction bases unmatched: 7. Germline V gives CDR1 SGHRS, CDR2 YFSETQ. CDR3 bases: TGCGCCAGCAGCATAGCGGGAGGTACCAACTCCTACGAGCAGTACTTC. Translating gives CASSIAGGTNSYEQYF.

V and J are TRBV28 and TRBJ2-7, with 10 positions matching TRBD2. Germline V gives CDR1 MDHEN, CDR2 SYDVKM. J was trimmed by 3 bases and V by 8 bases; bases with no gene match: 22. This CDR3 is 19 amino acids long. As DNA, the CDR3 is TGTGCCAGCCGAACCCCGAGGCTAGCGGGAGCAGGGGGGGACTACGAGCAGTACTTC. Translating it yields CASRTPRLAGAGGDYEQYF.

This clonotype was picked up many times. The chain combines TRBV20-1 with TRBJ2-1; 7 nucleotides line up with TRBD2. The V gene's germline CDR1 is DFQATT and CDR2 SNEGSKA (reference sequence). The CDR3 totals 13 residues. The DNA of the CDR3 is TGCAGCGAAGAGCGGGACCTGGGTAATGAGCAGTTCTTC. This translates into CSEERDLGNEQFF.

This clonotype was picked up many times. This chain joins TRBV5-1 and TRBJ2-2; 10 bases are a match to TRBD2. With V trimmed by 0 bases and J by 2 bases, 4 bases remained unmatched. The CDR3 is 17 amino acids. Germline CDR1 SGHRS, CDR2 YFSETQ. In DNA, the CDR3 is TGCGCCAGCAGCTTGGTTCTAGCGGGAGTAAACACCGGGGAGCTGTTTTTT. This encodes CASSLVLAGVNTGELFF. The full variable domain, in which reference TRBV5-1 and TRBJ2-2 provide the parts outside the CDR3, is KAGVTQTPRYLIKTRGQQVTLSCSPISGHRSVSWYQQTPGQGLQFLFEYFSETQRNKGNFPGRFSGRQFSNSRSEMNVSTLELGDSALYLCASSLVLAGVNTGELFFGEGSRLTVL.

This clonotype was observed many times. The chain is built from TRBV7-8 and TRBJ1-4, with D uncertain. CDR1 and CDR2 (germline): SGHVS, FQNEAQ. Trimming pared 0 bases from V and 3 bases from J, leaving 14 bases between. There are 17 residues in the CDR3. The CDR3 DNA sequence: TGTGCCAGCAGCTTAGCGCCCTGGGGAATACCTAATGAAAAACTGTTTTTT. Its protein product is CASSLAPWGIPNEKLFF.

This clonotype was counted ten times or more. The V and J genes are TRBV29-1 and TRBJ2-5; possibly TRBD1 or TRBD2 for D (6 bases each). Germline V gene lookup returns CDR1 SQVTM and CDR2 ANQGSEA. Trimming took off 1 base at V and 1 base at J, with 13 bases between the two ends. This CDR3 region has 15 residues. In DNA, the CDR3 is TGCAGCGTTGAAGGCGGGACAAATTTCCAAGAGACCCAGTACTTC. Amino acids: CSVEGGTNFQETQYF.

This clonotype has a count of ten or more. The chain combines TRBV6-5 with TRBJ1-1, with 8 bases fitting TRBD1. J lost 5 bases, V lost 0 bases, and 8 bases had no gene match. Germline lookup yields CDR1 MNHEY and CDR2 SVGAGI. The CDR3 loop spans 16 amino acids. CDR3 residues: CASSYSVTGGGTEAFF. The CDR3 DNA sequence: TGTGCCAGCAGTTACTCAGTAACAGGGGGTGGAACTGAAGCTTTCTTT.

There are many counts of this clonotype. The chain links TRBV2 to TRBJ2-4; maybe TRBD2 (5 bases). The V end lost 4 bases, the J end lost 0 bases, and 13 bases lay between the germline ends. The CDR3 extends over 16 amino acids. The V gene's germline CDR1 is SNHLY and CDR2 FYNNEI. The DNA for the CDR3 is TGTGCCAGCAGTGCTTACCGAGGGATAGCCAAAAACATTCAGTACTTC. Protein product: CASSAYRGIAKNIQYF.

This clonotype showed up many times. This rearrangement joins TRBV20-1 to TRBJ2-4; 7 positions match TRBD2. Looked up from germline, CDR1 is DFQATT and CDR2 is SNEGSKA (reference sequence). Losses at the gene ends were 3 bases for V and 4 bases for J; bases not matched to a gene: 12. This CDR3 contains 16 residues. CDR3 sequence reads: CSASPGRGWGKNIQYF. The DNA of the CDR3 is TGCAGTGCTAGTCCTGGGAGGGGCTGGGGGAAAAACATTCAGTACTTC.

This clonotype was seen many times. The J gene is TRBJ1-5, the V gene TRBV27; no clear D gene. Germline CDR1 reads MNHEY; CDR2 reads SMNVEV (reference sequence). V shed 0 bases and J shed 7 bases, with 10 bases lying between them. There are 14 residues in the CDR3. As DNA, the CDR3 is TGTGCCAGCAGTTTATCTACAGCTTACCAGCCCCAGCATTTT. This translates into CASSLSTAYQPQHF.

The chain couples TRBV29-1 to TRBJ2-5; D unclear. Between the trimmed V and J ends, which lost 5 bases and 2 bases, there was a span of 9 bases. There are 12 residues in the CDR3. Germline CDR1 reads SQVTM; CDR2 reads ANQGSEA. The DNA for the CDR3 is TGCAGCGTTAGGTTCTATCAAGAGACCCAGTACTTC. Translating it yields CSVRFYQETQYF.